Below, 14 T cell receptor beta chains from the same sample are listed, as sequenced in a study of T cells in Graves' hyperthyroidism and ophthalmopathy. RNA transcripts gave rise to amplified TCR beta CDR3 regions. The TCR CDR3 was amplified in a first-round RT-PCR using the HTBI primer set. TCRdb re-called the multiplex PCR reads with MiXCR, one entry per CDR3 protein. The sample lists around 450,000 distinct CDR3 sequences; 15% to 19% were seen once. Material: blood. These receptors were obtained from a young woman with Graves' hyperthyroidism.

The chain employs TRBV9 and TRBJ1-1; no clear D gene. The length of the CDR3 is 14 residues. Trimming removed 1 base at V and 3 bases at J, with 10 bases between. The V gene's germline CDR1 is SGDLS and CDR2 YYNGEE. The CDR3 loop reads CASSVSSWDTEAFF. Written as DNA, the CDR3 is TGTGCCAGCAGCGTATCTTCCTGGGACACTGAAGCTTTCTTT.

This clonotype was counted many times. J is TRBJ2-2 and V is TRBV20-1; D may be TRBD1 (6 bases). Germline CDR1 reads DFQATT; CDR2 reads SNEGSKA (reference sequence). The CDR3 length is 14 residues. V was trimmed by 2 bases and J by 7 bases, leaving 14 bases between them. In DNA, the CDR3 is TGCAGTGCTAGACCAGGGGCTAAGAACGGGGAGCTGTTTTTT. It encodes CSARPGAKNGELFF.

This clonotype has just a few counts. CDR3 coding DNA: TGTGCCAGCAGCTCTGGAGGCATGTTCGCTGAAGCTTTCTTT. Protein: CASSSGGMFAEAFF. The chain is built from TRBV5-6 and TRBJ1-1; D gene uncertain. Germline CDR1 SGHDT, CDR2 YYEEEE. This CDR3 comprises 14 residues. Deletions cut 3 bases from V and 6 bases from J, with 15 bases between. Using reference TRBV5-6 and TRBJ1-1 for the parts outside the CDR3, the full variable domain is DAGVTQSPTHLIKTRGQQVTLRCSPKSGHDTVSWYQQALGQGPQFIFQYYEEEERQRGNFPDRFSGHQFPNYSSELNVNALLLGDSALYLCASSSGGMFAEAFFGQGTRLTVV.

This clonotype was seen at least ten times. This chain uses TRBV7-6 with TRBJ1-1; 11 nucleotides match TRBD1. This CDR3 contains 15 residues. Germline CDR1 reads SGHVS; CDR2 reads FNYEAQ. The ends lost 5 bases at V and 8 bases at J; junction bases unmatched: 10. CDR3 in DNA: TGTGCCAGCAGCCCAGGGGACAGGGGGGGCCGAGAAGCTTTCTTT. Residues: CASSPGDRGGREAFF.

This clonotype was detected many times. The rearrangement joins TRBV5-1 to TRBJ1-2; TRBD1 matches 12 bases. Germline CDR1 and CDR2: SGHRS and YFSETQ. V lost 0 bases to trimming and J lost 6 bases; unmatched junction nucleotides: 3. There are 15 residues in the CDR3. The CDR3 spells CASSLEGTGGDGYTF. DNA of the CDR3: TGCGCCAGCAGCTTGGAAGGGACAGGGGGCGATGGCTACACCTTC.

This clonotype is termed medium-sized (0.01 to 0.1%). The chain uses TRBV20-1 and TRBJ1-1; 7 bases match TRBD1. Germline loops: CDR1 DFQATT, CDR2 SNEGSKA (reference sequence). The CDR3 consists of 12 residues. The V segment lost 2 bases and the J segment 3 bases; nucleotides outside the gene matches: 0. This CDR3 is CSARQGDTEAFF. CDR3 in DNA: TGCAGTGCTAGACAGGGGGACACTGAAGCTTTCTTT.

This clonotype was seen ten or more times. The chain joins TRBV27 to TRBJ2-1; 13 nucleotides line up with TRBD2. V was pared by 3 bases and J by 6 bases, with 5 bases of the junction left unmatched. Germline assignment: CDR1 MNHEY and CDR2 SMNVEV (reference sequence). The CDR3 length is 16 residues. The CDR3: CASSFLTSGRANEQFF. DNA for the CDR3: TGTGCCAGCAGTTTCTTAACTAGCGGGAGGGCCAATGAGCAGTTCTTC.

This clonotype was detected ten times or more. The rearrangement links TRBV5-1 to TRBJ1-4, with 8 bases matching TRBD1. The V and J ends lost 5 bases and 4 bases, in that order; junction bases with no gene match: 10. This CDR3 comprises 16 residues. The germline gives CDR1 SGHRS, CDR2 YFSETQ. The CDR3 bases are TGCGCCAGCAGTTCGAAACCGGGACAGGATAATGAAAAACTGTTTTTT. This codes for CASSSKPGQDNEKLFF.

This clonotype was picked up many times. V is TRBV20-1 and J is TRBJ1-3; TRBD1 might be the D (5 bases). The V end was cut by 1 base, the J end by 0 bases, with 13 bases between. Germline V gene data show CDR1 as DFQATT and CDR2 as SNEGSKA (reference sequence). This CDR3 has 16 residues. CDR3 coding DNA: TGCAGTGCTAGAGCCCACGGCAGGGTCTCTGGAAACACCATATATTTT. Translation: CSARAHGRVSGNTIYF.

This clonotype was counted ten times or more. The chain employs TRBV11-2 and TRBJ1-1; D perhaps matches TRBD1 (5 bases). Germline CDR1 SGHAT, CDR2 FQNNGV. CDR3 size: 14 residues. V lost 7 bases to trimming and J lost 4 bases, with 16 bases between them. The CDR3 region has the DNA TGTGCCAGCAACTTCGGGACGTCGGGCACTGAAGCTTTCTTT. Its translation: CASNFGTSGTEAFF. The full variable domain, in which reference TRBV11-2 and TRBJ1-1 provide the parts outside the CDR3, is EAGVAQSPRYKIIEKRQSVAFWCNPISGHATLYWYQQILGQGPKLLIQFQNNGVVDDSQLPKDRFSAERLKGVDSTLKIQPAKLEDSAVYLCASNFGTSGTEAFFGQGTRLTVV.

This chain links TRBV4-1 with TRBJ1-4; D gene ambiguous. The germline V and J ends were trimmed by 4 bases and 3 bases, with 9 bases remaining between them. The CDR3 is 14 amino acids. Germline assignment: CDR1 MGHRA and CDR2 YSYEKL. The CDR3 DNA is TGCGCCAGCAGCCTCTTAGGGCCTAATGAAAAACTGTTTTTT. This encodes CASSLLGPNEKLFF.

CDR3 region: CASSYSTAGGVQQEHF. CDR3 sequence (DNA): TGTGCCAGCAGTTACTCGACGGCGGGGGGGGTTCAGCAAGAGCATTTT. The chain uses TRBV6-5 and TRBJ1-5, with D tentatively TRBD1 (5 bases). CDR3 length: 16 residues. Trimming cost V 0 bases and J 14 bases, with 23 bases left between them. Germline V gene lookup returns CDR1 MNHEY and CDR2 SVGAGI.

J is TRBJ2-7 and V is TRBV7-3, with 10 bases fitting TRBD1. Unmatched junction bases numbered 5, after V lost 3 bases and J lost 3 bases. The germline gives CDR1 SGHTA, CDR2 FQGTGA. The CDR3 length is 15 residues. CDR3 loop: CASSLTGGDYYEQYF. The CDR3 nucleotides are TGTGCCAGCAGCTTGACAGGGGGCGACTACTACGAGCAGTACTTC.

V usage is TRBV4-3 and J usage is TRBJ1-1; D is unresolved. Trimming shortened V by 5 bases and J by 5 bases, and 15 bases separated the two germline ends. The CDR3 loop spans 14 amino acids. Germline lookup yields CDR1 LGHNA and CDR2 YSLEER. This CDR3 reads CASSAKVKGTEAFF. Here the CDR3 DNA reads TGCGCCAGCAGCGCGAAGGTCAAAGGGACTGAAGCTTTCTTT.